Reported below is one TCR beta chain. The antigen remains unidentified. The sample originates from a study of CD8+ T cells in alopecia areata. Study-level information: Treated individuals took tofacitinib by mouth, 5 to 10 mg twice daily.

General study points: Lesional tissue from the scalp (especially in alopecia totalis/universalis) showed higher clonality than normal scalp. Patients shared TCRs less clearly than mice did, possibly owing to HLA.

CDR1 is SQVTM and CDR2 is ANQGSEA in the germline V gene. This CDR3 spans 12 amino acids. V lost 4 bases and J lost 4, with 8 bases in between. The investigators collected lesional scalp punch biopsies and peripheral blood from alopecia areata patients. RNA extraction was followed by reverse transcription into cDNA, which acted as the sequencing template. TCRdb's table, derived via immunoSEQ multiplex PCR, lists solely in-frame clones and lacks some. The top ten clones hold 1.7% of a sample with 180,000 or so clones, about 63% of them seen once. The material was CD4+ T cells sorted from blood, obtained at week 0. The rearrangement joins TRBV29-1 to TRBJ1-5; D not resolved. This receptor was identified in a human donor with alopecia areata. This CDR3 reads CSVAGNNQPQHF. The CDR3 region has the DNA TGCAGCGTTGCAGGAAATAATCAGCCCCAGCATTTT.